This T cell receptor (beta chain) derives from a study of cytomegalovirus exposure and HLA in healthy donors. The PCR contained 60 Vbeta and 13 Jbeta primers. Data came from immunoSEQ multiplex PCR; TCRdb stores just in-frame clones and leaves some out. The sample has a few hundred thousand clones, roughly 80% seen once. CDR1 and CDR2 (germline): MNHEY, SVGAGI. The CDR3 runs to 15 residues. V lost 7 bases to trimming and J lost 0 bases, with 10 bases between them. There are a few counts of this clone. V and J are TRBV6-5 and TRBJ2-6, with D possibly TRBD2 on 5 matching bases. The sample comprised PBMCs. This sequence originates from a man younger than 45 in good health and CMV-seronegative. The CDR3 spells CASILGDSGANVLTF. In DNA form, the CDR3 reads TGTGCCAGCATACTCGGGGACTCTGGGGCCAACGTCCTGACTTTC.